The next 4 T cell receptor beta chains were all read from a single sample in a study of shared clonotypes between healthy human individuals (dated by TCRdb to about 2020). The library relied on the immunoSEQ multiplex PCR assay. The immuneACCESS repertoire file appears here via TCRdb, limited to in-frame rearrangements. These files lack a portion of the clones; in checked studies, under half of the deficit traces to unresolved V genes, and the cause of the others is not known. This sample lists a few million clones; approximately 92% were detected once. The ten top clones hold around 0.14% of the sample. The sample consisted of naive CD4+ T cells sorted from blood. The cell subset or site label corresponds to: CD45RA+ positively selected. Receptors originate from a man younger than 35 in good health.

V usage is TRBV5-1 and J usage is TRBJ1-1; possible D gene TRBD1, 6 bases. Germline CDR1 reads SGHRS; CDR2 reads YFSETQ. The CDR3 consists of 13 residues. V dropped 5 bases and J dropped 4 bases, with 12 bases sitting between them. CDR3: CASSPGAGTEAFF. DNA for the CDR3: TGCGCCAGCAGTCCGGGGGCTGGCACTGAAGCTTTCTTT.

The chain recombines TRBV11-3 with TRBJ1-3, with no clear D. CDR1 is SGHNT, CDR2 YENEEA, per germline. Trimming left V 1 base short and J 2 bases short, with 3 bases between. The CDR3 is 13 amino acids. The CDR3 spells CASSLVTGNTIYF. CDR3 coding DNA: TGTGCCAGCAGCTTAGTTACTGGAAACACCATATATTTT.

The V call is TRBV9, the J call TRBJ2-2, with 7 bases identical to TRBD2. V shed 3 bases and J 4 bases; nucleotides not matched to a gene: 9. This CDR3 contains 16 residues. From germline, CDR1 is SGDLS and CDR2 YYNGEE. CDR3 protein: CASSAIGAGVTGELFF. In DNA, the CDR3 is TGTGCCAGCAGCGCGATCGGGGCGGGGGTCACCGGGGAGCTGTTTTTT. The full variable domain, with the rest looked up from reference TRBV9 and TRBJ2-2, is DSGVTQTPKHLITATGQRVTLRCSPRSGDLSVYWYQQSLDQGLQFLIQYYNGEERAKGNILERFSAQQFPDLHSELNLSSLELGDSALYFCASSAIGAGVTGELFFGEGSRLTVL.

This clone occurred once. The gene calls are TRBV5-6 and TRBJ2-7; 8 nucleotides line up with TRBD1. Per germline, CDR1 SGHDT and CDR2 YYEEEE. The J segment lost 6 bases and the V segment lost 3 bases, leaving 14 bases of the junction unmatched. The CDR3 runs 16 residues. The CDR3 region has the DNA TGTGCCAGCAGCTCAGCCACAGGGGGAATGAAGAGCGAGCAGTACTTC. Translation: CASSSATGGMKSEQYF.